This entry lists 21 T cell receptor beta chains sequenced from one sample in a study of molecular identifiers for immune sequencing clone quantification. TCRdb fed the PCR reads into MiXCR, producing one record per CDR3 protein. The table shows 550,000 to 750,000 distinct CDR3 sequences, with around 20% occurring only once. Sequencing was performed on naive CD8+ T cells from blood, with Jurkat cell RNA spiked in. Indicated subset: FACS-sorted CD8+CD4-CCR7+CD45RA+ naive T cells. All receptors come from a human donor in good health. Some libraries in this study had Jurkat cell RNA spiked in.

The sample holds many counts of this clonotype. This chain connects TRBV10-3 to TRBJ2-7; 7 bases match TRBD1. Unmatched junction bases numbered 7, after V lost 6 bases and J lost 2 bases. Germline CDR1 reads ENHRY; CDR2 reads SYGVKD. The length of the CDR3 is 14 residues. The CDR3 DNA is TGTGCCATCAGAGGGGACAGTGAAGCCTACGAGCAGTACTTC. Its translation is CAIRGDSEAYEQYF.

The genes are TRBV20-1 and TRBJ1-1; possible D gene TRBD1, 5 bases. Trimming took 0 bases from V and 6 from J, leaving 14 bases between them. Per germline, CDR1 DFQATT and CDR2 SNEGSKA (reference sequence). The CDR3 is made up of 14 amino acids. The CDR3: CSARDRRGSAEAFF. CDR3 nucleotide sequence: TGCAGTGCTAGAGATCGAAGGGGATCCGCTGAAGCTTTCTTT.

This clonotype showed up many times. The CDR3 loop reads CASRGLGTGELFF. The CDR3 DNA reads TGTGCCAGCAGGGGTCTAGGCACCGGGGAGCTGTTTTTT. The rearrangement links TRBV6-2 or TRBV6-3 to TRBJ2-2; D call uncertain. Germline V gives CDR1 MNHEY, CDR2 SVGEGT. V was shortened by 6 bases and J by 4 bases, with 9 bases between the two germline ends. CDR3 length: 13 amino acids.

Ten or more counts support this clonotype. The chain is built from TRBV7-8 and TRBJ1-4, with D perhaps matching TRBD1 (5 bases). V was shortened by 5 bases and J by 3 bases, with 16 bases between the two germline ends. The CDR3 runs 16 residues. The V gene's germline CDR1 is SGHVS and CDR2 FQNEAQ. This CDR3 is CASSPGYGVANEKLFF. The CDR3 DNA reads TGTGCCAGCAGCCCAGGGTACGGGGTGGCTAATGAAAAACTGTTTTTT.

Worth noting for this clonotype: One base away lies a much larger clone, so this may be a sequencing read error. The chain joins TRBV3-1 to TRBJ1-1; perhaps TRBD1 as D (6 bases). CDR1 and CDR2 from the germline V gene are LGHDT and YNNKEL (reference sequence). V shed 2 bases and J shed 3 bases, with 13 bases lying between them. The CDR3 spans 15 residues. The DNA of the CDR3 is TGTGCCAGCAGCCAACCACTGGGGGCCTACACTGAAGCTTTCTTT. This translates into CASSQPLGAYTEAFF.

This clonotype was seen more than once but under ten times. The V and J genes are TRBV19 and TRBJ1-1, with D possibly being TRBD1 (6 bases). The CDR3 has 13 amino acids. CDR1 is LNHDA and CDR2 is SQIVND in the germline V gene (reference sequence). Trimming stripped 3 bases from V and 5 bases from J, with 10 bases between. The CDR3 is CASSMGARTEAFF. As DNA, the CDR3 is TGTGCCAGTAGTATGGGGGCGCGAACTGAAGCTTTCTTT.

In this sample, this clonotype turned up many times. The chain is built from TRBV2 and TRBJ1-2, with D unresolved. With 7 bases removed from V and 5 bases from J, the gap between germline ends came to 17 bases. From germline, CDR1 is SNHLY and CDR2 FYNNEI. The CDR3 loop spans 14 amino acids. The CDR3 DNA reads TGTGCCAGCATGTCAGCTTCGGAGAGGTATGGCTACACCTTC. This encodes CASMSASERYGYTF.

As for this clonotype: This clone may be a read error of a much larger clone one base away. J is TRBJ2-7 and V is TRBV7-9; the match to TRBD1 covers 9 bases. CDR3 length: 15 amino acids. Looked up from germline, CDR1 is SEHNR and CDR2 is FQNEAQ (reference sequence). The DNA of the CDR3 is TGTGCCAGCAGCGCAACAGGGGGCGCTTCCTACGGGCAGTACTTC. Its protein is CASSATGGASYGQYF.

At least ten counts were recorded for this clonotype. CDR3 amino acids: CASSSGGRTDTQYF. CDR3 nucleotide sequence: TGTGCCAGCAGCTCTGGCGGGCGTACAGATACGCAGTATTTT. The chain recombines TRBV7-8 with TRBJ2-3, with D tentatively TRBD2 (5 bases). This CDR3 contains 14 residues. Trimming removed 4 bases at V and 3 bases at J, with 11 bases between. Germline CDR1 is SGHVS and CDR2 is FQNEAQ.

The chain carries TRBV3-1 and TRBJ2-5; 7 positions agree with TRBD1. Trimming removed 6 bases from V and 0 bases from J; junction bases left unmatched: 10. The CDR3 covers 16 residues. The germline CDR1 and CDR2 sequences are LGHDT and YNNKEL (reference sequence). The CDR3 loop is CASSSYTGTDQETQYF. In DNA, the CDR3 is TGTGCCAGCAGTTCTTATACCGGGACAGACCAAGAGACCCAGTACTTC.

This clonotype was seen more than once but under ten times. The chain employs TRBV6-6 and TRBJ2-7; 7 bases map to TRBD1. V trimming: 6 bases; J trimming: 2 bases; junction bases outside the gene matches: 7. The germline CDR1 and CDR2 sequences are MNHNY and SVGAGI (reference sequence). The CDR3 contains 14 residues. The CDR3, as DNA: TGTGCCAGCAGCGGGGACAGAAAAACCTACGAGCAGTACTTC. Translated, it gives CASSGDRKTYEQYF.

This clonotype occurred many times. The rearrangement uses TRBV7-9 and TRBJ2-7; D is unresolved. Per the germline V gene, CDR1 is SEHNR and CDR2 is FQNEAQ (reference sequence). Between the trimmed V and J ends, which lost 4 bases and 1 base, there was a span of 8 bases. The CDR3 is made up of 13 amino acids. CDR3 in DNA: TGTGCCAGCAGCTCGCCCTCTTCCTACGAGCAGTACTTC. This translates into CASSSPSSYEQYF.

With regard to this clonotype: The junction does not match germline at one end; this may be a read error. The CDR3 here is CTSSLGEAFF. Here the CDR3 DNA reads TGTACCAGCAGTTTAGGTGAAGCTTTCTTT. The rearrangement joins TRBV7-9 to TRBJ1-1; D not resolved. There are 10 residues in the CDR3. Germline V lookup: CDR1 SEHNR, CDR2 FQNEAQ (reference sequence). The full variable domain, in which reference TRBV7-9 and TRBJ1-1 provide the parts outside the CDR3, is DTGVSQNPRHKITKRGQNVTFRCDPISEHNRLYWYRQTLGQGPEFLTYFQNEAQLEKSRLLSDRFSAERPKGSFSTLEIQRTEQGDSAMYLCTSSLGEAFFGQGTRLTVV.

Only a few counts were recorded for this clonotype. The conserved phenylalanine or tryptophan normally closing the CDR3 is absent here, so this likely arose from a read error. J is TRBJ2-7 and V is TRBV18; TRBD1 is a possible D gene (6 bases). The CDR3 totals 17 residues. Germline V gene sequence: CDR1 KGHSH, CDR2 LQKENI. Trimming shortened V by 2 bases and J by 3 bases, and 20 bases separated the two germline ends. CDR3 region: CASSPRSPGEPYYEQYS. In DNA, the CDR3 is TGTGCCAGCTCACCAAGGAGCCCAGGGGAGCCTTACTACGAGCAGTACTCC.

A note on this clonotype: This sequence may be a read error, since a much larger clone differs from it by one base. The chain couples TRBV12-5 to TRBJ2-3, with 12 bases identical to TRBD1. The germline gives CDR1 LGHNT, CDR2 FRNRAP. The CDR3 has 17 amino acids. CDR3 sequence reads: CASGLVWDRGHSDTRYF. The CDR3, as DNA: TGTGCTAGTGGTTTGGTATGGGACAGGGGGCATTCAGATACGCGGTATTTT.

The CDR3 DNA is TGTGCCAGCAGCCCCATGTTCCACCGGGGGGAGACTACCTACGAGCAGTACTTC. Residues: CASSPMFHRGETTYEQYF. The rearrangement uses TRBV7-3 and TRBJ2-7; 7 bases are a match to TRBD2. Trimming at V came to 5 bases and at J to 2 bases, leaving 18 bases not matched to a gene. The germline gives CDR1 SGHTA, CDR2 FQGTGA. The CDR3 has 18 amino acids.

In the case of this clonotype: The conserved final phenylalanine or tryptophan is absent from the CDR3, which likely points to a read error. The chain's CDR3 is CASSRQETQYL. In DNA form, the CDR3 reads TGTGCCAGCAGCCGGCAAGAGACCCAGTACCTC. This sequence joins TRBV28 and TRBJ2-5; unclear D gene. Looked up from germline, CDR1 is MDHEN and CDR2 is SYDVKM. V dropped 6 bases and J dropped 2 bases, with 4 bases sitting between them. CDR3 length equals 11 residues.

This clonotype was detected a few times. The V and J genes are TRBV4-2 and TRBJ1-6; D remains ambiguous. Germline assignment: CDR1 LGHNA and CDR2 YNFKEQ. V lost 0 bases to trimming and J lost 10 bases, with 22 bases between them. This CDR3 has 18 amino acids. CDR3 sequence reads: CASSQDQGSFIVSSPLHF. CDR3 sequence (DNA): TGTGCCAGCAGCCAAGATCAAGGGAGTTTTATTGTCAGCTCACCCCTCCACTTT.

This clonotype was observed at least ten times. The chain joins TRBV6-2 or TRBV6-3 to TRBJ1-5, with no clear D. Between the trimmed V and J ends, which lost 6 bases and 2 bases, there was a span of 8 bases. Germline V gene sequence: CDR1 MNHEY, CDR2 SVGEGT. The CDR3 is 13 amino acids. CDR3: CASRDWGNQPQHF. The CDR3 bases are TGTGCCAGCAGGGACTGGGGCAATCAGCCCCAGCATTTT.

Regarding this clonotype: A read error may account for a junction end that differs from germline. This sequence joins TRBV4-3 and TRBJ1-5; 8 nucleotides match TRBD1. Germline V CDR1 and CDR2: LGHNA, YSLEER. This CDR3 has 17 residues. This CDR3 is CASGQFLTGGTNQPQHF. CDR3 DNA sequence: TGCGCCAGCGGCCAATTCCTTACAGGGGGGACCAATCAGCCCCAGCACTTT.

This clonotype was seen more than once but under ten times. The J gene is TRBJ2-7, the V gene TRBV7-3; 7 bases align to TRBD1. The germline V gene encodes CDR1 SGHTA and CDR2 FQGTGA. V trimming: 8 bases; J trimming: 5 bases; junction bases outside the gene matches: 9. This CDR3 contains 13 residues. The CDR3, as DNA: TGTGCCAGCCGAGAGACGGACAGGCACGAGCAGTACTTC. This gives the protein CASRETDRHEQYF.